This T cell receptor (beta chain) derives from a study of beta chain features in type 1 diabetes. Study-wide findings and caveats: Across all four CD4+ subsets, people with type 1 diabetes showed modestly shorter TCRB CDR3s.

Only a few counts were recorded for this clone. Its specificity is not known. What was sequenced were expressed TCRB transcripts, since all of the isolated RNA had been reverse transcribed. Some clones are missing from TCRdb's copy, which holds only in-frame ones; the method was immunoSEQ multiplex PCR. The table records around 690,000 clones, roughly 12% of them present only once. This CDR3 has 15 residues. Germline loops: CDR1 SEHNR, CDR2 FQNEAQ (reference sequence). Trimming pared 5 bases from V and 5 bases from J, leaving 13 bases between. This clonotype was obtained from a man aged 30-40 years with type 1 diabetes. The V gene is TRBV7-9, the J gene TRBJ1-6; possibly TRBD1 for D (5 bases). Source material: naive CD4+ T cells from blood. The CDR3 loop is CASSPGTVNNSPLHF. The CDR3 DNA reads as TGTGCCAGCAGCCCCGGGACGGTTAATAATTCACCCCTCCACTTT.